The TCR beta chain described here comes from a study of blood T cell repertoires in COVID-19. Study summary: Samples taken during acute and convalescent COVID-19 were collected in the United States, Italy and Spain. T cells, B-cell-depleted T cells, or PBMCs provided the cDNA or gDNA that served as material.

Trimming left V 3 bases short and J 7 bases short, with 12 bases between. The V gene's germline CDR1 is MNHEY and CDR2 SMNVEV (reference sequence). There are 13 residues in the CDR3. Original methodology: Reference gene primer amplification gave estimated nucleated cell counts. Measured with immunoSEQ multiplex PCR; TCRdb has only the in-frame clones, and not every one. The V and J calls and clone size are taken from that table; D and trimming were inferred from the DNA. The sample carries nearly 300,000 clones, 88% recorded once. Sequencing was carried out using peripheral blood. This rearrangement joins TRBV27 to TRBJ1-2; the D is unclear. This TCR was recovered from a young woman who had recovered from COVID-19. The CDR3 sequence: CASSFGHGLGYTF. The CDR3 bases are TGTGCCAGCAGTTTTGGGCATGGTCTTGGCTACACCTTC.